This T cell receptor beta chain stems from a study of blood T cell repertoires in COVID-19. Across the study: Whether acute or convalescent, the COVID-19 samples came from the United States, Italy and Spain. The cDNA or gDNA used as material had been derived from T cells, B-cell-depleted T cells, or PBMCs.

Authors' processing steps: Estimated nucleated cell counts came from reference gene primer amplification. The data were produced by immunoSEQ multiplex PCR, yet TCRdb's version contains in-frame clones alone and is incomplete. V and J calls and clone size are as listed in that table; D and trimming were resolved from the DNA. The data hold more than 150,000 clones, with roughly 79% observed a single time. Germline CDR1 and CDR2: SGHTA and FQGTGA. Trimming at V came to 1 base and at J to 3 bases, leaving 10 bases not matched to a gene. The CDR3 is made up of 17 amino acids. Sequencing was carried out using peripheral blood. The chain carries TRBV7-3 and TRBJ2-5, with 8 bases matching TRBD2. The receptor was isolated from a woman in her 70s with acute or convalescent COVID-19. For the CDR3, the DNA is TGTGCCAGCAGCTTAAAATTTAGCGGGAAAAGGGAAGAGACCCAGTACTTC. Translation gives CASSLKFSGKREETQYF.